These T cell receptor beta chains were read from a single sample in a study of cytomegalovirus exposure and HLA in healthy donors. Assay used: immunoSEQ multiplex PCR; TCRdb lists only in-frame clones, some missing. Here the sample spans about 120,000 clones, approximately 15% being singletons. The sequenced material came from PBMCs. The receptor set was obtained from a woman aged 18-29 years in good health and CMV-seronegative. Each CDR3 is given with its conserved first and last residue. The D gene is left open where the match is weak. Clone sizes are given selectively: once, few, many, or a class where the clone is expanded.

V gene: TRBV19
D gene: .
clone size: few
J gene: TRBJ1-5
CDR3 DNA: TGTGCCAGTAGTCCCGCCCGGGGAATTCACATAAATCATGGCAATCAGCCCCAGCATTTT
CDR3 protein: CASSPARGIHINHGNQPQHF

V gene: TRBV6-1
D gene: .
clone size: .
J gene: TRBJ2-2
CDR3 DNA: TGTGCCAGCAGGGCCCGGGTCACCCCCGGGGAGCTGTTTTTT
CDR3 protein: CASRARVTPGELFF

V gene: TRBV18
D gene: .
clone size: few
J gene: TRBJ1-1
CDR3 DNA: TGTGCCAGCTCACCGTTAGAGGCGTTGAACACTGAAGCTTTCTTT
CDR3 protein: CASSPLEALNTEAFF

V gene: TRBV29-1
D gene: TRBD1
clone size: few
J gene: TRBJ2-7
CDR3 DNA: TGCAGCGTGAGGGACAGGGGCTACGAGCAGTACTTC
CDR3 protein: CSVRDRGYEQYF

V gene: TRBV7-3
D gene: .
clone size: few
J gene: TRBJ2-1
CDR3 DNA: TGTGCCAGCAGCTTAACCTCGGGACTTGGGATCTACAATGAGCAGTTCTTC
CDR3 protein: CASSLTSGLGIYNEQFF

V gene: TRBV7-2
D gene: TRBD1
clone size: .
J gene: TRBJ2-7
CDR3 DNA: TGTGCCAGCAGCCCCGGGACAGGGGCCGCGGAGGAGCAGTACTTC
CDR3 protein: CASSPGTGAAEEQYF

V gene: TRBV7-9
D gene: .
clone size: .
J gene: TRBJ2-5
CDR3 DNA: TGTGCCAGCAGATTAGCGGGGACAGGGTCATACTTC
CDR3 protein: CASRLAGTGSYF

V gene: TRBV28
D gene: TRBD2
clone size: many
J gene: TRBJ2-7
CDR3 DNA: TGTGCCAGCAGTGATCTCAGCGGGAGGGTCTACGAGCAGTACTTC
CDR3 protein: CASSDLSGRVYEQYF

V gene: TRBV29-1
D gene: TRBD1
clone size: few
J gene: TRBJ2-5
CDR3 DNA: TGCAGCGCCGGACAGGGGAGAGAGACCCAGTACTTC
CDR3 protein: CSAGQGRETQYF

V gene: TRBV30
D gene: TRBD1
clone size: .
J gene: TRBJ1-2
CDR3 DNA: TGTGCCTGGAGAGCGACAGGGTTCAACTATGGCTACACCTTC
CDR3 protein: CAWRATGFNYGYTF

V gene: TRBV9
D gene: TRBD1
clone size: .
J gene: TRBJ2-1
CDR3 DNA: TGTGCCAGCAGCGCGCATGCACAGGGGAATGAGCAGTTCTTC
CDR3 protein: CASSAHAQGNEQFF

V gene: TRBV19
D gene: TRBD2
clone size: few
J gene: TRBJ2-3
CDR3 DNA: TGTGCCAGTAGTAAGGGCGGGAGTTTGGCCACGCAGTATTTT
CDR3 protein: CASSKGGSLATQYF

V gene: TRBV5-1
D gene: TRBD1
clone size: .
J gene: TRBJ1-2
CDR3 DNA: TGCGCCAGCAGTTTCGACAGGGAATATGGCTACACCTTC
CDR3 protein: CASSFDREYGYTF

V gene: TRBV25-1
D gene: TRBD1
clone size: .
J gene: TRBJ1-2
CDR3 DNA: TGTGCCAGCAGTTCCGGACAGGGAACCTATGGCTACACCTTC
CDR3 protein: CASSSGQGTYGYTF

V gene: TRBV11-2
D gene: .
clone size: few
J gene: TRBJ2-3
CDR3 DNA: TGTGCCAGCAGCCCACTAGCTACAGATACGCAGTATTTT
CDR3 protein: CASSPLATDTQYF

V gene: TRBV12-5
D gene: .
clone size: few
J gene: TRBJ1-1
CDR3 DNA: TGTGCTAGTGGTTTAGGCGGGGGGGCTGAAGCTTTCTTT
CDR3 protein: CASGLGGGAEAFF

V gene: TRBV9
D gene: TRBD1
clone size: few
J gene: TRBJ1-1
CDR3 DNA: TGTGCCAGCAGCCCGACAGGGCTAAACACTGAAGCTTTCTTT
CDR3 protein: CASSPTGLNTEAFF

V gene: TRBV5-4
D gene: TRBD2
clone size: few
J gene: TRBJ2-6
CDR3 DNA: TGTGCCAGCAGCCCCCCGACTAGCGGATCTGGGGCCAACGTCCTGACTTTC
CDR3 protein: CASSPPTSGSGANVLTF

V gene: TRBV6-5
D gene: TRBD1
clone size: few
J gene: TRBJ2-3
CDR3 DNA: TGTGCCAGCAGAGGGACAGGGATGAGAGATACGCAGTATTTT
CDR3 protein: CASRGTGMRDTQYF

V gene: TRBV4-1
D gene: TRBD1
clone size: .
J gene: TRBJ2-7
CDR3 DNA: TGCGCCAGCAGCCAGGGACAGGGTTACTCCTACGAGCAGTACTTC
CDR3 protein: CASSQGQGYSYEQYF

V gene: TRBV7-9
D gene: .
clone size: few
J gene: TRBJ2-1
CDR3 DNA: TGTGCCAGCAGCTACAGTAATGAGCAGTTCTTC
CDR3 protein: CASSYSNEQFF

V gene: TRBV28
D gene: .
clone size: few
J gene: TRBJ1-1
CDR3 DNA: TGTGCCAGCAGACTACGGGCAGGGAAGGGTCCTGAAGCTTTCTTT
CDR3 protein: CASRLRAGKGPEAFF

V gene: TRBV2
D gene: .
clone size: .
J gene: TRBJ1-2
CDR3 DNA: TGTGCCAGCAGTGAAGCCCTCCCGAATAGAGGCTACACCTTC
CDR3 protein: CASSEALPNRGYTF

V gene: TRBV13
D gene: TRBD2
clone size: .
J gene: TRBJ2-3
CDR3 DNA: TGTGCCAGCAGCTTCTTGACTAGCGGGAGGTCACGAACGCAGTATTTT
CDR3 protein: CASSFLTSGRSRTQYF

V gene: TRBV30
D gene: TRBD2
clone size: .
J gene: TRBJ2-5
CDR3 DNA: TGTGCCTGGAGTACCCGCCTTAACTGGGGGCGCGGGAGGTCAGAGACCCAGTACTTC
CDR3 protein: CAWSTRLNWGRGRSETQYF

V gene: TRBV5-4
D gene: .
clone size: .
J gene: TRBJ1-1
CDR3 DNA: TGTGCCAGCAGTAACAGGAACACTGAAGCTTTCTTT
CDR3 protein: CASSNRNTEAFF

V gene: TRBV9
D gene: .
clone size: few
J gene: TRBJ1-2
CDR3 DNA: TGTGCCAGCAGTAGGCAGGGCGGGGGTTCTGGCTACACCTTC
CDR3 protein: CASSRQGGGSGYTF

V gene: TRBV6-5
D gene: .
clone size: .
J gene: TRBJ1-6
CDR3 DNA: TGTGCCAGCAACCCTGACAGGCGTTTTTATTCACCCCTCCACTTT
CDR3 protein: CASNPDRRFYSPLHF

V gene: TRBV28
D gene: .
clone size: few
J gene: TRBJ1-2
CDR3 DNA: TGTGCCAGCAGTGATCGGGTCAGCGGCCTCTATGGCTACACCTTC
CDR3 protein: CASSDRVSGLYGYTF

V gene: TRBV30
D gene: .
clone size: few
J gene: TRBJ2-3
CDR3 DNA: TGTGCCTGGAGTGCACAGGGCACAGATACGCAGTATTTT
CDR3 protein: CAWSAQGTDTQYF

V gene: TRBV4-1
D gene: .
clone size: .
J gene: TRBJ1-1
CDR3 DNA: TGCGCCAGCAGCCCGCACCCTAGGGTCGGGGGCACTGAAGCTTTCTTT
CDR3 protein: CASSPHPRVGGTEAFF

V gene: TRBV11-2
D gene: TRBD2
clone size: .
J gene: TRBJ2-7
CDR3 DNA: TGTGCCAGCAGTAGCGGGAATCGGCACGAGCAGTACTTC
CDR3 protein: CASSSGNRHEQYF

V gene: TRBV10-1
D gene: .
clone size: .
J gene: TRBJ1-1
CDR3 DNA: TGCGCCAGCAGTGAGTTTCAGGGCCGGACTGAAGCTTTCTTT
CDR3 protein: CASSEFQGRTEAFF

V gene: TRBV7-8
D gene: TRBD1
clone size: .
J gene: TRBJ1-2
CDR3 DNA: TGTGCCAGCAGCTTAACAGGGGACAACTATGGCTACACCTTC
CDR3 protein: CASSLTGDNYGYTF

V gene: TRBV2
D gene: .
clone size: once
J gene: TRBJ2-2
CDR3 DNA: TGTGCCAGCAGTGACGGCGGGGAGCTGTTTTTT
CDR3 protein: CASSDGGELFF

V gene: TRBV13
D gene: .
clone size: .
J gene: TRBJ2-7
CDR3 DNA: TGTGCCAGCAGCTTAGCCCACTACGAGCAGTACTTC
CDR3 protein: CASSLAHYEQYF

V gene: TRBV6-1
D gene: TRBD2
clone size: once
J gene: TRBJ2-1
CDR3 DNA: TGTGCCAGCAGTGAATTTAGTCTAGCGGGAGTCTTTGAGCAGTTCTTC
CDR3 protein: CASSEFSLAGVFEQFF

V gene: TRBV9
D gene: .
clone size: few
J gene: TRBJ2-6
CDR3 DNA: TGTGCCAGCAGCGTAGATCCCGGGAGCTCTGGGGCCAACGTCCTGACTTTC
CDR3 protein: CASSVDPGSSGANVLTF

V gene: TRBV5-1
D gene: .
clone size: .
J gene: TRBJ1-1
CDR3 DNA: TGCGCCAGCAGCCACGGACTCGGACGGGGGACTGAAGCTTTCTTT
CDR3 protein: CASSHGLGRGTEAFF

V gene: TRBV6-5
D gene: .
clone size: .
J gene: TRBJ1-2
CDR3 DNA: TGTGCCAGCCGTGGACAGACGTATGGCTACACCTTC
CDR3 protein: CASRGQTYGYTF

V gene: TRBV29-1
D gene: TRBD1
clone size: few
J gene: TRBJ2-7
CDR3 DNA: TGCAGCGCCCTGGGGCGACAGGGGGGATACGAGCAGTACTTC
CDR3 protein: CSALGRQGGYEQYF

V gene: TRBV30
D gene: .
clone size: few
J gene: TRBJ1-1
CDR3 DNA: TGTGCCTGCTACGGACTGGCGAACACTGAAGCTTTCTTT
CDR3 protein: CACYGLANTEAFF

V gene: TRBV14
D gene: TRBD2
clone size: few
J gene: TRBJ2-2
CDR3 DNA: TGTGCCAGCAGCCAAACTATACTAGCGGGTCAGAACACCGGGGAGCTGTTTTTT
CDR3 protein: CASSQTILAGQNTGELFF

V gene: TRBV6-5
D gene: .
clone size: .
J gene: TRBJ2-2
CDR3 DNA: TGTGCCAGCATCACTCACACCGGGGAGCTGTTTTTT
CDR3 protein: CASITHTGELFF

V gene: TRBV19
D gene: TRBD2
clone size: .
J gene: TRBJ2-1
CDR3 DNA: TGTGCCAGTAGTGCCCCAACTAGCGGGAGTAGAAATGAGCAGTTCTTC
CDR3 protein: CASSAPTSGSRNEQFF

V gene: TRBV5-1
D gene: TRBD2
clone size: few
J gene: TRBJ2-3
CDR3 DNA: TGCGCCAGCAGCTTGCCGGTAGCGGGGGGAAACACAGATACGCAGTATTTT
CDR3 protein: CASSLPVAGGNTDTQYF

V gene: TRBV9
D gene: TRBD2
clone size: few
J gene: TRBJ2-1
CDR3 DNA: TGTGCCAGCAGCGTAGGCGCTAGCGGGAGGGTGGGTGAGCAGTTCTTC
CDR3 protein: CASSVGASGRVGEQFF

V gene: TRBV4-1
D gene: TRBD1
clone size: .
J gene: TRBJ2-1
CDR3 DNA: TGCGCCAGCAGCCTGGGACAGGGACTCGATGAGCAGTTCTTC
CDR3 protein: CASSLGQGLDEQFF

V gene: TRBV2
D gene: .
clone size: .
J gene: TRBJ1-1
CDR3 DNA: TGTGCCAGCAGTGTGAGGAACACTGAAGCTTTCTTT
CDR3 protein: CASSVRNTEAFF

V gene: TRBV7-3
D gene: TRBD2
clone size: .
J gene: TRBJ2-3
CDR3 DNA: TGTGCCAGCAGCTTACTAGCGGGGACCACAGATACGCAGTATTTT
CDR3 protein: CASSLLAGTTDTQYF

V gene: TRBV4-1
D gene: .
clone size: .
J gene: TRBJ1-6
CDR3 DNA: TGCGCCAGCAGCCAAGGGGGACTAAATTCACCCCTCCACTTT
CDR3 protein: CASSQGGLNSPLHF

V gene: TRBV27
D gene: TRBD1
clone size: few
J gene: TRBJ1-5
CDR3 DNA: TGTGCCAGCAGTTCTACGGGACAGGAGAATCAGCCCCAGCATTTT
CDR3 protein: CASSSTGQENQPQHF

V gene: TRBV28
D gene: .
clone size: .
J gene: TRBJ1-3
CDR3 DNA: TGTGCCAGCAGCCCTCCCGGGAGGCCGGGGGGAAACACCATATATTTT
CDR3 protein: CASSPPGRPGGNTIYF